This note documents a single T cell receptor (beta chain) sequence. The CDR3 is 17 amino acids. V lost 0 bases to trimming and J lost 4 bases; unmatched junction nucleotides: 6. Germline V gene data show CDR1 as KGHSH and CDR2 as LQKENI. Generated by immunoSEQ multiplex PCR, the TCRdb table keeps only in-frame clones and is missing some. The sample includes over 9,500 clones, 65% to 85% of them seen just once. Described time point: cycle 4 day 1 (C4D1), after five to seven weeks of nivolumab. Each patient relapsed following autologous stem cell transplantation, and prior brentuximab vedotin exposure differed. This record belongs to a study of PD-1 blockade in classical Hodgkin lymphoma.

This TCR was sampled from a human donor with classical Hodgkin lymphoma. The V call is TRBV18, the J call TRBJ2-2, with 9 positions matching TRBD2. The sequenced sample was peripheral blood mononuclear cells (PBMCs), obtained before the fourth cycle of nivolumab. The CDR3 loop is CASSPPGTAGGTGELFF. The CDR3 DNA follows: TGTGCCAGCTCACCACCGGGAACAGCGGGAGGCACCGGGGAGCTGTTTTTT.